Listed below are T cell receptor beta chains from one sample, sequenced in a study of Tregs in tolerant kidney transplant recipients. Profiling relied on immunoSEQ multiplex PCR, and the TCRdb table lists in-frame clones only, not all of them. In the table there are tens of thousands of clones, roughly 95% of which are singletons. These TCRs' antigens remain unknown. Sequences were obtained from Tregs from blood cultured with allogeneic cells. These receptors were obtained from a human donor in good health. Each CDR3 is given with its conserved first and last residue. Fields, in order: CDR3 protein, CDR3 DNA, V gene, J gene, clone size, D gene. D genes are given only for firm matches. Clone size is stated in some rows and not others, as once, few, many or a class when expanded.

CASSRTSSYEQYF	TGTGCCAGTAGTAGGACTAGCTCCTACGAGCAGTACTTC	TRBV19	TRBJ2-7	-	TRBD2
CASSQGQGLYGYTF	TGCGCCAGCAGCCAGGGACAGGGATTATATGGCTACACCTTC	TRBV5-1	TRBJ1-2	-	TRBD1
CASSPERTGSYGYTF	TGTGCCAGCAGCCCAGAACGGACAGGGAGCTATGGCTACACCTTC	TRBV13	TRBJ1-2	-	TRBD1
CASSIGPNTEAFF	TGTGCCAGCAGCATCGGACCGAACACTGAAGCTTTCTTT	TRBV5-4	TRBJ1-1	-	-
CARSRTRFHYSNQPQHF	TGTGCCAGAAGCCGTACCCGGTTCCATTATAGCAATCAGCCCCAGCATTTT	TRBV7-5	TRBJ1-5	-	-
CSVEEANYGYTF	TGCAGCGTTGAAGAAGCTAACTATGGCTACACCTTC	TRBV29-1	TRBJ1-2	-	-
CASSLAGMNYGYTF	TGTGCCAGCAGCTTAGCTGGGATGAACTATGGCTACACCTTC	TRBV7-9	TRBJ1-2	-	-
CASSLARELTSTDTQYF	TGTGCCAGCAGCTTAGCGCGTGAACTGACTAGCACAGATACGCAGTATTTT	TRBV7-9	TRBJ2-3	-	-
CASSRGHISGNTIYF	TGTGCCAGCAGTCGGGGGCACATCTCTGGAAACACCATATATTTT	TRBV14	TRBJ1-3	-	-
CASSLRGSGSITGELFF	TGTGCCAGCAGCTTACGGGGTAGCGGGAGTATCACCGGGGAGCTGTTTTTT	TRBV9	TRBJ2-2	-	TRBD2
CALKGGGDEQYF	TGTGCCCTCAAGGGAGGGGGCGACGAGCAGTACTTC	TRBV10-3	TRBJ2-7	once	-
CASSPGAGQPQHF	TGCGCCAGCAGTCCGGGGGCAGGTCAGCCCCAGCATTTT	TRBV5-1	TRBJ1-5	-	-
CASSIETGTLNTEAFF	TGTGCCAGTAGTATAGAGACAGGGACATTGAACACTGAAGCTTTCTTT	TRBV19	TRBJ1-1	-	TRBD1
CASRASGSFGYTF	TGTGCCAGCAGGGCCTCGGGTAGTTTTGGCTACACCTTC	TRBV27	TRBJ1-2	-	-